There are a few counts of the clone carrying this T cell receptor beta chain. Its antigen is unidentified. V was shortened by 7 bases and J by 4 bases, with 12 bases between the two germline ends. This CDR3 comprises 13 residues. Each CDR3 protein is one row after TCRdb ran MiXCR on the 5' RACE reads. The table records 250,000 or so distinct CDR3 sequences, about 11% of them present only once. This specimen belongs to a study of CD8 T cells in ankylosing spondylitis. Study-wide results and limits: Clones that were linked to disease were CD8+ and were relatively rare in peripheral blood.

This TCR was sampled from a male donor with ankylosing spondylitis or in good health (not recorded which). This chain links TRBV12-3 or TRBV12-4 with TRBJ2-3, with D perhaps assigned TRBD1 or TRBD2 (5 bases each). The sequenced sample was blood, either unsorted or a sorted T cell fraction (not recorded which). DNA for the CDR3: TGTGCCAGCACCAAAGTGGGGGCAGATACGCAGTATTTT. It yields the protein CASTKVGADTQYF.